Shown below are 10 T cell receptor beta chains from a single sample sequenced in a study of blood T cell repertoires in COVID-19 (dated by TCRdb to 2018 to 2021). Preparation of the library involved the immunoSEQ multiplex PCR assay. Drawn from immuneACCESS, this table holds only the in-frame rearrangements with V and J called that TCRdb kept. Clones are partly lost; checked studies trace under half to an unresolved V gene and leave the rest unexplained. Recorded for this sample are a few hundred thousand clones; over 75% of them occurred a single time. The ten largest account for around 1% of the sample. Input material: PBMCs or T cells enriched from blood (not recorded which). The origin of the receptors is a man younger than 30 who had recovered from COVID-19.

This sequence joins TRBV10-1 and TRBJ1-1; D might be TRBD1 (5 bases). Germline CDR1 reads WNHNN; CDR2 reads SYGVQD (reference sequence). This CDR3 is built from 14 residues. V was pared by 6 bases and J by 5 bases, with 16 bases between. CDR3 bases: TGCGCCAGCAGCGAAGGGGTATTGGGGACTGAAGCTTTCTTT. This translates into CASSEGVLGTEAFF.

The V call is TRBV9, the J call TRBJ2-7; TRBD2 aligns across 8 bases. This CDR3 contains 15 residues. The germline CDR1 and CDR2 sequences are SGDLS and YYNGEE. J gave up 4 bases and V 0 bases, and 6 bases lay outside the gene matches. The chain's CDR3 is CASSVGAGGKYEQYF. The CDR3 DNA is TGTGCCAGCAGCGTAGGTGCGGGGGGAAAATACGAGCAGTACTTC. Drawing the rest from reference TRBV9 and TRBJ2-7, the complete variable domain is DSGVTQTPKHLITATGQRVTLRCSPRSGDLSVYWYQQSLDQGLQFLIQYYNGEERAKGNILERFSAQQFPDLHSELNLSSLELGDSALYFCASSVGAGGKYEQYFGPGTRLTVT.

The chain links TRBV23-1 to TRBJ2-7; 10 bases are a match to TRBD1. TRBV23-1 is annotated as an ORF whose role is uncertain. This CDR3 comprises 15 residues. J gave up 2 bases and V 3 bases, and 4 bases lay outside the gene matches. CDR3 bases: TGCGCCAGCAGTCATGCCGGGACAGGGGCCTACGAGCAGTACTTC. Protein: CASSHAGTGAYEQYF.

The V and J genes are TRBV7-2 and TRBJ2-7, with 8 bases that match TRBD2. There are 13 residues in the CDR3. Germline loops: CDR1 SGHTA, CDR2 FQGNSA. Unmatched junction bases numbered 2, after V lost 4 bases and J lost 3 bases. CDR3 sequence reads: CASSSGLVYEQYF. The CDR3, as DNA: TGTGCCAGCAGCTCGGGACTAGTCTACGAGCAGTACTTC.

The chain has TRBV24-1 and TRBJ1-2; 7 bases map to TRBD1. This CDR3 region has 13 residues. Germline loops: CDR1 KGHDR, CDR2 SFDVKD. J gave up 4 bases and V 7 bases, and 5 bases lay outside the gene matches. The CDR3, as DNA: TGTGCCACCAGCGAGGGACAGTTCTATGGCTACACCTTC. As protein: CATSEGQFYGYTF.

The rearrangement uses TRBV2 and TRBJ2-7; TRBD2 matches at 14 bases. CDR3 length: 17 residues. CDR1 is SNHLY and CDR2 is FYNNEI in the germline V gene. V lost 1 base and J lost 6; bases outside the gene matches: 8. CDR3 sequence reads: CASSEGTSGGIPLEQYF. CDR3 nucleotides: TGTGCCAGCAGTGAAGGGACTAGCGGGGGGATCCCCCTCGAGCAGTACTTC.

Only one count was recorded for this clone. Compared with germline, one end of the junction differs, possibly owing to a read error. This chain connects TRBV30 to TRBJ1-2, with D possibly being TRBD1 (5 bases). The CDR3 contains 13 residues. Germline-derived CDR1 and CDR2 are GTSNPN and SVGIG (reference sequence). The CDR3 region has the DNA TGTGCCTGGATGCACCGCCGCCGCCGAGACAGTAACTTC. This gives the protein CAWMHRRRRDSNF.

The chain is built from TRBV3-1 (or the pseudogene TRBV3-2) and TRBJ1-1, with 8 nucleotides matching TRBD1. This CDR3 contains 15 residues. Trimming took 4 bases from V and 4 from J; bases not matched to a gene: 8. Germline V gene data show CDR1 as LGHDT and CDR2 as YNNKEL (reference sequence). The chain's CDR3 is CASSLGQGRVTEAFF. CDR3 coding DNA: TGTGCCAGCAGCCTCGGACAGGGACGGGTCACTGAAGCTTTCTTT.

The rearrangement uses TRBV11-3 and TRBJ2-3; TRBD2 aligns across 12 bases. Germline CDR1 is SGHNT and CDR2 is YENEEA. V trimming: 1 base; J trimming: 2 bases; junction bases outside the gene matches: 1. The CDR3 covers 16 residues. The CDR3 nucleotides read TGTGCCAGCAGCTTAGGACTAGCGGGGGACACAGATACGCAGTATTTT. It specifies CASSLGLAGDTDTQYF.

J is TRBJ2-1 and V is TRBV21-1; TRBD1, the table's D call, lacks a check against the DNA. TRBV21-1 is listed as a pseudogene. The CDR3 sequence is 16 residues long. Here the CDR3 reads CASICRDTHSYNEQFF. Written as DNA, the CDR3 is TGTGCCAGCATCTGCCGGGACACGCACTCCTACAATGAGCAGTTCTTC.